These T cell receptor beta chains were read from a single sample in a study of graft-versus-host responses after intestinal transplantation. No antigen has been identified for these receptors. Clones were sequenced by immunoSEQ multiplex PCR, and TCRdb holds only the in-frame ones, with some missing. The table lists more than 85,000 clones, 85% to 95% of them singletons, with about 0.072% in the top ten. The material sequenced was unstimulated CD8+ T cells sorted from spleen or lymph node cells, taken before transplant. The source is a human donor who was the organ donor for an intestinal transplant. The CDR3 runs from the conserved cysteine through the conserved F or W. The D gene is left open where the match is weak. Only part of the rows carry a size: once, few, many, or a class if the clone is expanded.

v_call	j_call	clone_size	d_call	cdr3_nt	cdr3_aa
TRBV29-1	TRBJ2-1	NA	NA	TGCAGCGTTGGGGCAGGGTTTCGGAATGAGCAGTTCTTC	CSVGAGFRNEQFF
TRBV4-2	TRBJ2-1	once	NA	TGTGCCAGCAGCCAAGCAGATAATGAGCAGTTCTTC	CASSQADNEQFF
TRBV13	TRBJ1-4	NA	NA	TGTGCCAGCAGCTTAAGCCGACGGGCTAATGAAAAACTGTTTTTT	CASSLSRRANEKLFF
TRBV28	TRBJ1-1	NA	TRBD1	TGTGCCAGCAGCCCCGACAGGGAGGTGGTCACTGAAGCTTTCTTT	CASSPDREVVTEAFF
TRBV30	TRBJ1-5	NA	TRBD1	TGTGCCTGGAGTGTTGGGACAGGAGATCAGCCCCAGCATTTT	CAWSVGTGDQPQHF
TRBV7-6	TRBJ1-2	once	TRBD1	TGTGCCAGCAGCGAGGAATCAGGGGGCAGCTATGGCTACACCTTC	CASSEESGGSYGYTF
TRBV7-6	TRBJ2-2	NA	TRBD2	TGTGCCAGCAGACTAGCGGGAGGGGGCACCGGGGAGCTGTTTTTT	CASRLAGGGTGELFF
TRBV7-9	TRBJ2-7	NA	NA	TGTGCCAGCAGCTCAGGGATTTACTACGAGCAGTACTTC	CASSSGIYYEQYF
TRBV5-8	TRBJ1-2	NA	NA	TGTGCCAGCAGCGGCGGGGGAAGAGGGGTTAGAGGCTACACCTTC	CASSGGGRGVRGYTF
TRBV5-1	TRBJ2-5	NA	NA	TGCGCCAGCAGCTGGTGGGGGAGTCGTGGGAGGGAGACCCAGTACTTC	CASSWWGSRGRETQYF
TRBV4-2	TRBJ2-5	NA	TRBD1	TGTGCCAGCAGCCAAGTCCAACAGGGGGCGGATGAAGAGACCCAGTACTTC	CASSQVQQGADEETQYF